These 9 T cell receptor beta chains originate from one sample sequenced in a study of shared T cell receptors in the human thymus (dated by TCRdb to 2020 to 2022). Receptor amplification or capture employed the immunoSEQ multiplex PCR assay. TCRdb stores this immuneACCESS table with in-frame sequences only. Part of the clones is absent; in the studies checked, under half of the shortfall reflects unresolved V genes, and no reason is known for the rest. The sample data list hundreds of thousands of clones, and roughly 90% of these were observed just once. Together, the top ten hold 0.008% to 0.011% of the sample. This same sample was also part of a study on human thymus T cells.

What was sequenced was thymocytes. The receptors shown here come from a boy less than two years old with a congenital heart defect. Donor details come from another sample of the same person, matched by shared clones.

This clone was seen a handful of times. The chain employs TRBV7-3 and TRBJ1-2, with TRBD1 as a possible D gene (5 bases). Trimming pared 2 bases from V and 8 bases from J, leaving 15 bases between. The CDR3 runs 14 residues. Germline lookup yields CDR1 SGHTA and CDR2 FQGTGA. The CDR3 region is CASSLGRANSGYTF. CDR3 bases: TGTGCCAGCAGCTTAGGCAGGGCCAATTCCGGCTACACCTTC.

The gene calls are TRBV4-3 and TRBJ2-7; 10 nucleotides line up with TRBD2. Per the germline V gene, CDR1 is LGHNA and CDR2 is YSLEER. V trimming: 5 bases; J trimming: 2 bases; junction bases outside the gene matches: 6. CDR3 size: 15 residues. The CDR3 DNA sequence: TGCGCCAGCAGCGCCCGGACTAGCGGTACCTACGAGCAGTACTTC. It is translated as CASSARTSGTYEQYF.

This clone was observed a single time. The rearrangement joins TRBV27 to TRBJ2-1; D gene ambiguous. The V gene lost 6 bases and the J gene lost 6 bases, with 9 bases spanning the gap. Germline assignment: CDR1 MNHEY and CDR2 SMNVEV (reference sequence). The CDR3 has 12 amino acids. CDR3 loop: CASSPRSNEQFF. CDR3 coding DNA: TGTGCCAGCAGCCCAAGGAGCAATGAGCAGTTCTTC.

V is TRBV5-3 and J is TRBJ2-1; 10 bases agree with TRBD2. TRBV5-3 is recorded as an ORF, its role being uncertain. Unmatched junction bases numbered 7, after V lost 4 bases and J lost 6 bases. The CDR3 sequence is 15 residues long. This CDR3 is CARSTYSGRRNEQFF. The CDR3 nucleotides read TGTGCCAGAAGCACTTATAGCGGGAGGCGCAATGAGCAGTTCTTC.

This chain links TRBV30 with TRBJ1-4; 9 nucleotides match TRBD1. Germline assignment: CDR1 GTSNPN and CDR2 SVGIG (reference sequence). With 1 base clipped from V and 7 bases from J, the junction kept 7 bases outside the gene matches. CDR3 length: 15 residues. In nucleotides, the CDR3 is TGTGCCTGGAGTGGGGGACAGGGACGTGTTGAAAAACTGTTTTTT. This gives the protein CAWSGGQGRVEKLFF.

The chain has TRBV15 and TRBJ2-1; 13 bases line up with TRBD2. Germline values: CDR1 LNHNV, CDR2 YYDKDF (reference sequence). Unmatched junction bases numbered 6, after V lost 8 bases and J lost 8 bases. The CDR3 is made up of 14 amino acids. The CDR3, as DNA: TGTGCCACCGCCGGGACTAGCGGGAAGCATGAGCAGTTCTTC. Its protein is CATAGTSGKHEQFF.

This clone is a singleton in its sample. The rearrangement joins TRBV5-6 to TRBJ2-7, with D possibly being TRBD1 (6 bases). Trimming left V 4 bases short and J 3 bases short, with 20 bases between. Germline CDR1 reads SGHDT; CDR2 reads YYEEEE. The CDR3 sequence is 16 residues long. CDR3 nucleotides: TGTGCCAGCAGCACCCGCCCGGGACATAGAAACTACGAGCAGTACTTC. It is translated as CASSTRPGHRNYEQYF.

The CDR3 nucleotides read TGTGCCAGCAGCTCTCAAGGGGGCAACAGGTCGCGCTACACCTTC. This gives the protein CASSSQGGNRSRYTF. V and J are TRBV7-3 and TRBJ1-2; 7 bases agree with TRBD1. V trimming: 4 bases; J trimming: 9 bases; junction bases outside the gene matches: 14. The length of the CDR3 is 15 residues. CDR1 is SGHTA, CDR2 FQGTGA, per germline.

The gene calls are TRBV11-1 and TRBJ2-7; D is possibly TRBD2 (7 bases). This CDR3 region has 14 residues. Germline CDR1 SGHAT, CDR2 FQDESV (reference sequence). V was clipped by 6 bases and J by 0 bases, with 12 bases between them. DNA of the CDR3: TGTGCCAGCAGTATCCGGGGGGCCTCCTACGAGCAGTACTTC. Translated: CASSIRGASYEQYF.